The next 15 T cell receptor beta chains were all read from a single sample in a study of shared clonotypes between healthy human individuals. Profiled with immunoSEQ multiplex PCR; TCRdb holds only in-frame clones, not every one. The repertoire consists of a few hundred thousand clones, with about 74% occurring once and the leading ten covering about a tenth. The sequenced sample consisted of memory CD4+ T cells sorted from blood. Described subset: CD45RA-negative fraction. The receptors shown here come from a man aged 25 to 45 in good health.

To note about this clone: This sample also contains other DNA sequences that code for the same CDR3. The rearrangement links TRBV6-5 to TRBJ2-7; 8 positions agree with TRBD1. The germline V gene has CDR1 MNHEY and CDR2 SVGAGI. Trimming cost V 3 bases and J 0 bases; bases outside gene matches: 1. The CDR3 contains 14 residues. The CDR3 coding sequence is TGTGCCAGCAGTTATGGACAGGGCTCCTACGAGCAGTACTTC. Protein product: CASSYGQGSYEQYF.

Turning to this clone: Possible read error: a much larger clone is one base away. The genes are TRBV6-1 and TRBJ2-2; the D is unclear. V lost 7 bases and J lost 6, with 15 bases in between. The length of the CDR3 is 14 residues. The germline V gene has CDR1 MNHNS and CDR2 SASEGT. This CDR3 is CASNENYRPGELFF. The CDR3 nucleotides are TGTGCCAGCAATGAGAATTATCGACCCGGGGAGCTGTTTTTT.

The rearrangement joins TRBV18 to TRBJ2-1; the match to TRBD2 covers 8 bases. The CDR3 is made up of 16 amino acids. CDR1 and CDR2 (germline): KGHSH, LQKENI. V gave up 3 bases and J gave up 5 bases; unmatched junction bases: 9. This CDR3 is CASSPPGTSNNNEQFF. The CDR3, as DNA: TGTGCCAGCTCACCGCCAGGGACTAGTAATAACAATGAGCAGTTCTTC.

This clone was picked up a small number of times. The V call is TRBV29-1, the J call TRBJ2-7; 10 bases are a match to TRBD2. V gave up 2 bases and J gave up 6 bases; unmatched junction bases: 4. The CDR3 runs 13 residues. Germline V gene lookup returns CDR1 SQVTM and CDR2 ANQGSEA. As DNA, the CDR3 is TGCAGCGTTGAATACGGGACTAGCGTCGAGCAGTACTTC. It translates to CSVEYGTSVEQYF.

This clone was seen a handful of times. The chain uses TRBV10-1 and TRBJ2-2; D ambiguous. CDR3 size: 14 residues. Trimming cost V 7 bases and J 2 bases, with 11 bases left between them. The germline CDR1 and CDR2 sequences are WNHNN and SYGVQD (reference sequence). The CDR3 DNA sequence: TGCGCCAGCACCGTATCTTTAAACACCGGGGAGCTGTTTTTT. Amino acid sequence: CASTVSLNTGELFF.

This clone is a singleton in its sample. This chain links TRBV28 with TRBJ2-7; 7 bases are shared with TRBD2. Germline lookup yields CDR1 MDHEN and CDR2 SYDVKM. The ends lost 4 bases at V and 0 bases at J; junction bases unmatched: 3. This CDR3 has 14 amino acids. The CDR3 sequence is CASSSGLSSYEQYF. CDR3 DNA: TGTGCCAGCAGTTCGGGACTAAGCTCCTACGAGCAGTACTTC.

The sample holds many counts of this clone. The gene calls are TRBV27 and TRBJ2-2, with 9 bases identical to TRBD1. V lost 6 bases to trimming and J lost 5 bases; unmatched junction nucleotides: 10. The germline gives CDR1 MNHEY, CDR2 SMNVEV (reference sequence). The CDR3 loop spans 16 amino acids. CDR3 region: CASRRLQGAMTGELFF. The CDR3 DNA reads as TGTGCCAGCAGAAGACTACAGGGGGCGATGACCGGGGAGCTGTTTTTT.

The chain has TRBV15 and TRBJ2-1; 8 nucleotides line up with TRBD1. Germline assignment: CDR1 LNHNV and CDR2 YYDKDF (reference sequence). V was pared by 4 bases and J by 0 bases, with 5 bases of the junction left unmatched. The CDR3 runs 16 residues. CDR3 loop: CATSKLTGGSYNEQFF. DNA for the CDR3: TGTGCCACCAGCAAGCTAACAGGGGGCTCCTACAATGAGCAGTTCTTC.

The V and J genes are TRBV20-1 and TRBJ2-7; a weak D match, TRBD1 (8 bases). This CDR3 has 10 residues. V lost 6 bases to trimming and J lost 13 bases, with 16 bases between them. Germline values: CDR1 DFQATT, CDR2 SNEGSKA (reference sequence). The DNA of the CDR3 is TGCAGTGCGGAAACAGGGGGGGTCTACTTC. This encodes CSAETGGVYF.

This chain connects TRBV18 to TRBJ2-5; D call uncertain. CDR1 is KGHSH, CDR2 LQKENI, per germline. The V and J ends lost 0 bases and 2 bases respectively, with 10 bases between them. This CDR3 contains 15 residues. CDR3 bases: TGTGCCAGCTCACCACCCGCAGGCCCGCAAGAGACCCAGTACTTC. Amino acid sequence: CASSPPAGPQETQYF.

The chain uses TRBV28 and TRBJ2-7; the D gene could be TRBD1 or TRBD2 (5 bases each). The germline gives CDR1 MDHEN, CDR2 SYDVKM. This CDR3 comprises 15 residues. The V end lost 6 bases, the J end lost 2 bases, and 17 bases lay between the germline ends. The CDR3 sequence is CASRETGTRTYEQYF. CDR3 sequence (DNA): TGTGCCAGCAGGGAGACCGGGACGCGAACCTACGAGCAGTACTTC. Using reference TRBV28 and TRBJ2-7 for the parts outside the CDR3, the full variable domain is DVKVTQSSRYLVKRTGEKVFLECVQDMDHENMFWYRQDPGLGLRLIYFSYDVKMKEKGDIPEGYSVSREKKERFSLILESASTNQTSMYLCASRETGTRTYEQYFGPGTRLTVT.

V and J are TRBV5-8 and TRBJ2-2; the D gene is possibly TRBD2 (5 bases). Germline V gene lookup returns CDR1 SGHTS and CDR2 YDEGEE. This CDR3 contains 14 residues. Trimming left V 2 bases short and J 5 bases short, with 10 bases between. The CDR3 coding sequence is TGTGCCAGCAGCTTAGGGCAGCGGACCGGGGAGCTGTTTTTT. Translation gives CASSLGQRTGELFF.

The rearrangement uses TRBV19 and TRBJ2-3, with 8 bases lining up with TRBD1. CDR3 length equals 16 residues. After removal of 4 bases from V and 2 bases from J, the junction contained 8 bases not matched to a gene. CDR1 LNHDA and CDR2 SQIVND come from the germline V gene (reference sequence). Here the CDR3 reads CASSTPQGALTDTQYF. CDR3 DNA: TGTGCCAGTAGTACTCCTCAGGGGGCCCTCACAGATACGCAGTATTTT.

This clone was counted only a few times. The chain has TRBV10-3 and TRBJ1-2; D gene ambiguous. The CDR3 covers 15 residues. The V gene's germline CDR1 is ENHRY and CDR2 SYGVKD. V lost 1 base, J lost 0 bases, and 9 bases lay in between. The CDR3 coding sequence is TGTGCCATCAGTGAGTACAGCGATACTAACTATGGCTACACCTTC. As protein: CAISEYSDTNYGYTF.

The chain employs TRBV30 and TRBJ1-2; a weak D match, TRBD1 (6 bases). The CDR3 consists of 15 residues. V lost 0 bases to trimming and J lost 4 bases, with 15 bases between them. Germline CDR1 is GTSNPN and CDR2 is SVGIG (reference sequence). The CDR3 loop reads CAWSVRGRIFYGYTF. CDR3 nucleotide sequence: TGTGCCTGGAGTGTACGGGGGCGAATATTCTATGGCTACACCTTC.